This entry is about one T cell receptor (beta chain). What it binds is not known. Profiling relied on immunoSEQ multiplex PCR, and the TCRdb table lists in-frame clones only, not all of them. The data hold 600,000 to 800,000 clones, with 72% observed a single time. These data are taken from a study of shared clonotypes between healthy human individuals. At the level of the study: A few men and a couple of women, aged 18 to 49, were donors. Notes on the study in general: The four-donor shared clonotypes exceeded non-shared clonotypes in generation probability, with non-shared ones scoring lower. Incompleteness in sorted-subset sequencing, despite large depth, was shown by rarefaction.

Germline CDR1 and CDR2: GTSNPN and SVGIG (reference sequence). V was shortened by 1 base and J by 0 bases, with 10 bases between the two germline ends. The CDR3 is made up of 15 amino acids. Negatively enriched CD4+ T cells were divided by CD45RA into naive and memory. The origin of this receptor is a woman aged 25-40 years in good health. The sequencing input was memory CD4+ T cells sorted from blood. Described subset: CD45RA-negative fraction. V gene TRBV30 combines with J gene TRBJ2-4; D remains ambiguous. CDR3 nucleotides: TGTGCCTGGAGTGCGCTCCTACTAGCCAAAAACATTCAGTACTTC. Translation: CAWSALLLAKNIQYF.